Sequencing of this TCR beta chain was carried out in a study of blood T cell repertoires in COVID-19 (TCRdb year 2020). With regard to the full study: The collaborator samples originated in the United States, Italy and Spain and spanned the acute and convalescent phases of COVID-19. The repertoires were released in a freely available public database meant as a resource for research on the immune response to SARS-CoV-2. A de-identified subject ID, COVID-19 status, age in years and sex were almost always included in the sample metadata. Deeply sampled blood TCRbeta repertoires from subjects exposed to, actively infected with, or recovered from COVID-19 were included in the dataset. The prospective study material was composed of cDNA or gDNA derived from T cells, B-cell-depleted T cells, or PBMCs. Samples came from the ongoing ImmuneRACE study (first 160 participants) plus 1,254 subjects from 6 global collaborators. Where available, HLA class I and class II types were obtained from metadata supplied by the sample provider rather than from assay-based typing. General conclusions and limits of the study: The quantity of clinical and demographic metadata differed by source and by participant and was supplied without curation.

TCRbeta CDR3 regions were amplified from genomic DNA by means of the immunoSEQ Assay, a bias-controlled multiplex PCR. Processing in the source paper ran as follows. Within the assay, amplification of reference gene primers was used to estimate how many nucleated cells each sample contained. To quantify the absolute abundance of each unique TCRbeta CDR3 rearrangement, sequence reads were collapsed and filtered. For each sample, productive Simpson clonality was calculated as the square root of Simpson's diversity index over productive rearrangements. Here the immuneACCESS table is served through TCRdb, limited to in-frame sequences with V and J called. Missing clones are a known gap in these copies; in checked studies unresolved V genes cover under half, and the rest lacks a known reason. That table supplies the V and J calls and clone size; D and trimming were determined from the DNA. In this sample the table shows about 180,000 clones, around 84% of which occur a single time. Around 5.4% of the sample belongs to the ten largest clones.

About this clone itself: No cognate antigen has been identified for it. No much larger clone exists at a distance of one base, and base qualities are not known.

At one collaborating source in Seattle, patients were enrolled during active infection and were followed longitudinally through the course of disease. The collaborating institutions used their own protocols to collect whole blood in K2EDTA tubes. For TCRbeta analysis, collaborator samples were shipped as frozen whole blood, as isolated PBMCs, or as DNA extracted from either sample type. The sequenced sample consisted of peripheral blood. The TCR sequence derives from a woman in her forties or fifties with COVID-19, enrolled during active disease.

CDR3 protein: CAWRRGGATDTQYF. The bases read TGTGCCTGGAGGCGGGGGGGCGCCACAGATACGCAGTATTTT. The V and J genes are TRBV30 and TRBJ2-3; 9 bases in the junction line up with TRBD2. From the cysteine through the phenylalanine, the CDR3 covers 14 amino acids. Only the CDR3 region is kept as DNA, spanning 42 bases read in frame from base 1. CDR1 and CDR2, looked up from the germline V gene (reference sequence), are GTSNPN and SVGIG. V lost 3 bases and J lost 2 bases, and the count of bases not matched to a germline gene is 3.